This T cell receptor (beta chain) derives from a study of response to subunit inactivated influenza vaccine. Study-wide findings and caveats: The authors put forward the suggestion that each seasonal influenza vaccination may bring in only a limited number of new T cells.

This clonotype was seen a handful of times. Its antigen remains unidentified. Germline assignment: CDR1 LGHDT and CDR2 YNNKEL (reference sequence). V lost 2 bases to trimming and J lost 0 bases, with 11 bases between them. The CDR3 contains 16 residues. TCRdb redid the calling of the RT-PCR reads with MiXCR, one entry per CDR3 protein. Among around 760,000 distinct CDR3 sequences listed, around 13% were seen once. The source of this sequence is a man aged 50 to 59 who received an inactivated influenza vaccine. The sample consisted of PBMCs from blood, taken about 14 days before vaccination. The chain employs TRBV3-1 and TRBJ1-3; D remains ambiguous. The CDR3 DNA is TGTGCCAGCAGCCAAATCCCCCGGGCCTCTGGAAACACCATATATTTT. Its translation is CASSQIPRASGNTIYF.